This entry describes one T cell receptor beta chain. These data belong to a study of blood T cell repertoires in COVID-19. Study at large: T cells, B-cell-depleted T cells, or PBMCs supplied cDNA or gDNA.

Germline CDR1 and CDR2: SGHAT and FQNNGV. V dropped 2 bases and J dropped 4; count of bases not matched to a gene: 9. The CDR3 runs 16 residues. Per the original data handling: Amplification with reference gene primers provided the estimates of nucleated cell counts. Sequencing was performed with immunoSEQ multiplex PCR; in TCRdb, only in-frame clones are kept and a portion is missing. That table is the source of V, J and clone size, and D and trimming were worked out from the DNA. The sample lists about 130,000 clones; approximately 83% were seen once. The sequencing sample was made of PBMCs or T cells enriched from blood (not recorded which). The chain joins TRBV11-2 to TRBJ2-7; 9 bases match TRBD2. This TCR was recovered from a man aged 50-59 years who had recovered from COVID-19. Written as DNA, the CDR3 is TGTGCCAGCAGCTTATGGTATAGCGGGGGAGAGTACGAGCAGTACTTC. Encoded protein: CASSLWYSGGEYEQYF.